Shown below are 19 T cell receptor beta chains from a single sample sequenced in a study of T cell responses to AZD1222 COVID-19 vaccine. Clones were sequenced by immunoSEQ multiplex PCR, and TCRdb holds only the in-frame ones, with some missing. Of over 95,000 clones in the sample, roughly 90% were seen once. The sample consisted of peripheral blood, taken on day 0 of AZD1222 vaccination. These receptor sequences come from an adult in good health.

The rearrangement joins TRBV28 to TRBJ2-3; possibly TRBD1 or TRBD2 for D (5 bases each). Trimming pared 7 bases from V and 0 bases from J, leaving 26 bases between. Germline values: CDR1 MDHEN, CDR2 SYDVKM. CDR3 length equals 19 residues. CDR3 sequence reads: CASISPPGQGRPSTDTQYF. The CDR3 region has the DNA TGTGCCAGCATCTCGCCCCCGGGGCAGGGTCGGCCCAGCACAGATACGCAGTATTTT.

The chain employs TRBV28 and TRBJ1-2, with D hard to call. The V gene's germline CDR1 is MDHEN and CDR2 SYDVKM. The CDR3 has 14 amino acids. With 5 bases removed from V and 5 bases from J, the gap between germline ends came to 15 bases. CDR3 DNA: TGTGCCAGCAGTCTCCCTCAGTGGGCGTATGGCTACACCTTC. Translated: CASSLPQWAYGYTF.

This sequence joins TRBV10-1 and TRBJ1-1; D possibly corresponds to TRBD1 (6 bases). The CDR3 covers 13 residues. Germline CDR1 and CDR2: WNHNN and SYGVQD (reference sequence). V lost 6 bases and J 0 bases, leaving 8 bases between the germline ends. For the CDR3, the DNA is TGCGCCAGCAGGGGACAAATGAACACTGAAGCTTTCTTT. Its translation: CASRGQMNTEAFF.

V and J are TRBV5-5 and TRBJ2-7; unclear D gene. The CDR3 runs 14 residues. V was trimmed by 0 bases and J by 3 bases, leaving 10 bases between them. The germline V gene encodes CDR1 SGHKS and CDR2 YYEKEE (reference sequence). Written as DNA, the CDR3 is TGTGCCAGCAGCTTGGTAATTAGAAACTACGAGCAGTACTTC. Translation gives CASSLVIRNYEQYF.

The chain has TRBV3-1 (or the pseudogene TRBV3-2) and TRBJ2-7; D gene ambiguous. Germline V gene lookup returns CDR1 LGHDT and CDR2 YNNKEL (reference sequence). The CDR3 totals 12 residues. V was shortened by 4 bases and J by 6 bases, with 10 bases between the two germline ends. This CDR3 is CASSRPRSEQYF. CDR3 DNA sequence: TGTGCCAGCAGCCGCCCCCGAAGCGAGCAGTACTTC.

The chain employs TRBV24-1 and TRBJ2-1; D gene uncertain. The ends were cut back, 4 bases at V and 3 bases at J, with 12 bases in the middle. Germline V gene lookup returns CDR1 KGHDR and CDR2 SFDVKD. The CDR3 extends over 15 amino acids. The CDR3 protein is CATSESRTYYNEQFF. CDR3 bases: TGTGCCACCAGTGAGTCGCGGACCTACTACAATGAGCAGTTCTTC.

The genes are TRBV11-3 and TRBJ2-7; 14 bases map to TRBD2. The CDR3 runs to 17 residues. V lost 7 bases, J lost 0 bases, and 8 bases stayed unmatched. CDR1 is SGHNT and CDR2 is YENEEA in the germline V gene. The CDR3 nucleotides read TGTGCCAGCACCGGACTAGCGGGAGGTCAAGGCTCCTACGAGCAGTACTTC. Amino acids: CASTGLAGGQGSYEQYF.

The chain couples TRBV30 to TRBJ1-2; possibly TRBD1 for D (5 bases). Trimming removed 5 bases from V and 3 bases from J, with 13 bases in between. CDR1 is GTSNPN, CDR2 SVGIG, per germline (reference sequence). The CDR3 is 13 amino acids. The CDR3 DNA reads as TGTGCCTGGGCCACCCGGGGCGACTATGGCTACACCTTC. Translating gives CAWATRGDYGYTF.

This clone has just one count. This chain connects TRBV5-4 to TRBJ2-5; TRBD1 agrees at 7 bases. The CDR3 is 14 residues long. J lost 5 bases, V lost 0 bases, and 4 bases had no gene match. Germline V lookup: CDR1 SGHNT, CDR2 YYREEE (reference sequence). The CDR3 here is CASSLAGGRETQYF. The CDR3 region has the DNA TGTGCCAGCAGCTTGGCAGGGGGTCGGGAGACCCAGTACTTC.

This chain connects TRBV5-1 to TRBJ2-2; 11 nucleotides line up with TRBD2. J was trimmed by 3 bases and V by 4 bases; bases with no gene match: 14. The CDR3 sequence is 19 residues long. Germline lookup yields CDR1 SGHRS and CDR2 YFSETQ. The CDR3 reads CASSPEGAVLAGDTGELFF. CDR3 DNA: TGCGCCAGCAGCCCGGAGGGGGCGGTACTAGCGGGAGACACCGGGGAGCTGTTTTTT. The full variable domain, its missing parts supplied by reference TRBV5-1 and TRBJ2-2, is KAGVTQTPRYLIKTRGQQVTLSCSPISGHRSVSWYQQTPGQGLQFLFEYFSETQRNKGNFPGRFSGRQFSNSRSEMNVSTLELGDSALYLCASSPEGAVLAGDTGELFFGEGSRLTVL.

This chain links TRBV29-1 with TRBJ2-1; D gene ambiguous. Trimming took off 4 bases at V and 5 bases at J, with 9 bases between the two ends. Looked up from germline, CDR1 is SQVTM and CDR2 is ANQGSEA. The CDR3 has 12 residues. This CDR3 is CSVASRNNEQFF. Written as DNA, the CDR3 is TGCAGCGTTGCATCGAGGAACAATGAGCAGTTCTTC.

The rearrangement joins TRBV7-8 to TRBJ1-2, with TRBD1 as a possible D gene (6 bases). Germline loops: CDR1 SGHVS, CDR2 FQNEAQ. The germline V and J ends were trimmed by 1 base and 8 bases, with 11 bases remaining between them. The CDR3 consists of 13 residues. CDR3 nucleotide sequence: TGTGCCAGCAGCTTAGACAGGGCGGGCGGCTACACCTTC. It codes for CASSLDRAGGYTF.

The rearrangement joins TRBV6-6 to TRBJ2-7; unclear D gene. The ends were cut back, 0 bases at V and 3 bases at J, with 6 bases in the middle. This CDR3 has 13 amino acids. Germline CDR1 reads MNHNY; CDR2 reads SVGAGI (reference sequence). For the CDR3, the DNA is TGTGCCAGCAGTTACTCGAGCAGCTACGAGCAGTACTTC. Its translation is CASSYSSSYEQYF.

Details on this clone: At one end the junction does not follow the germline gene, possibly because of a read error. This chain connects TRBV27 to TRBJ1-4, with 12 bases identical to TRBD1. Germline assignment: CDR1 MNHEY and CDR2 SMNVEV (reference sequence). The CDR3 runs to 19 residues. The DNA of the CDR3 is TGTGCCAGCAGGCAACAAATTGGGACAGGGGGCGGTTTGCGCGAAAAATTGTTTTTT. The encoded protein is CASRQQIGTGGGLREKLFF.

The chain links TRBV5-1 to TRBJ1-3, with TRBD1 matching 7 bases. Germline CDR1 reads SGHRS; CDR2 reads YFSETQ. Trimming took 6 bases from V and 0 from J; bases not matched to a gene: 6. The CDR3 contains 15 residues. The CDR3 is CASTQGDHSGNTIYF. The CDR3 bases are TGCGCCAGCACCCAGGGGGACCACTCTGGAAACACCATATATTTT.

V usage is TRBV28 and J usage is TRBJ2-3; 11 nucleotides align to TRBD2. The CDR3 is 16 residues long. The germline CDR1 and CDR2 sequences are MDHEN and SYDVKM. Trimming removed 3 bases from V and 3 bases from J; junction bases left unmatched: 5. The CDR3 nucleotides are TGTGCCAGCAGTTTTGAACTAGCGGGGGAGACAGATACGCAGTATTTT. It specifies CASSFELAGETDTQYF.

A word on this clone: Relative to the germline gene, one junction end is altered; a read error may explain this. The V call is TRBV6-4, the J call TRBJ2-6; D perhaps matches TRBD2 (6 bases). The CDR3 length is 16 residues. From germline, CDR1 is MRHNA and CDR2 SNTAGT. The CDR3 loop reads CASSEQAGSGANVLTF. CDR3 DNA sequence: TGTGCCAGCAGTGAGCAGGCGGGGTCTGGTGCCAACGTCCTGACTTTC.

V gene TRBV5-1 combines with J gene TRBJ2-1, with 7 bases aligning to TRBD2. V shed 1 base, J shed 2 bases, and the junction held 0 bases outside the gene matches. CDR1 is SGHRS, CDR2 YFSETQ, per germline. The CDR3 is 14 residues long. This CDR3 is CASSLTSAYNEQFF. The CDR3 DNA is TGCGCCAGCAGCTTGACTAGCGCCTACAATGAGCAGTTCTTC.

The chain is built from TRBV10-2 and TRBJ2-3; D not resolved. The V gene's germline CDR1 is WSHSY and CDR2 SAAADI. V lost 6 bases, J lost 0 bases, and 10 bases lay in between. CDR3 length: 14 residues. The CDR3 DNA follows: TGCGCCAGCAGGCCACCCGCGAGCACAGATACGCAGTATTTT. Translation gives CASRPPASTDTQYF.